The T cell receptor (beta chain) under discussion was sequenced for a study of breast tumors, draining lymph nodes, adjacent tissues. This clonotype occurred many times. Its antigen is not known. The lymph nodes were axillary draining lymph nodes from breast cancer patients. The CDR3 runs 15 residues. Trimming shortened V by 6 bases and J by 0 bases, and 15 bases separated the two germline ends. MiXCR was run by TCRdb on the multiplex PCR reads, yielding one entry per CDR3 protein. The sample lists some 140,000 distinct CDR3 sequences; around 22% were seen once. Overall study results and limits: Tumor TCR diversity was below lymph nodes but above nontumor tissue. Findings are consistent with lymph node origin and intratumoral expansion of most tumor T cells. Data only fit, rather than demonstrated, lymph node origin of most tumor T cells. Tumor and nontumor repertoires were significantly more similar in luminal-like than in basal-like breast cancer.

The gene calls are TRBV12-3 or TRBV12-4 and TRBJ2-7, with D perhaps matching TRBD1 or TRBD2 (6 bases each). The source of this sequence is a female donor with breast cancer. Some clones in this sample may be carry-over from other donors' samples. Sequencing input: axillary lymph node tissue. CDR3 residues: CASSRGGQVSYEQYF. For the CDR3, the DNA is TGTGCCAGCAGCCGAGGGGGGCAAGTCTCCTACGAGCAGTACTTC.